Below, one T cell receptor beta chain is given with its context. This clonotype was counted many times. There is no known antigen for this receptor. Per-base quality was not reported, and no clone a single base away is much larger than it. This entry belongs to a study of spatial heterogeneity in lung cancer (dated by TCRdb to the late 2010s). Concerning the study at large: More beta-chain than alpha-chain transcripts were consistently detected, likely reflecting higher beta-chain transcript abundance. In the raw uncorrected reads, each unique combination of TCR and UMI appeared on average more than ten times. In non-small cell lung cancer, the study quantitatively compared TCR alpha and beta repertoires across several tumor regions, matched nontumor lung, and blood. Nonsynonymous mutation counts, determined by whole-exome sequencing of tumor tissue, were related to TCR repertoire features. At surgery, about 210 tumor regions, roughly 62 matched nontumor lung samples and 56 PBMC samples were TCR-sequenced for both alpha and beta chains. The research as a whole found: Additional single-cell paired TCR alpha and beta sequencing was considered necessary to confirm, at a functional level, the hypothesis that regional TCRs recognize regional mutations. Ubiquitous expanded tumor TCRs were found in blood more often at tumor resection than at routine follow-up.

The sample's time point label, in plain terms: sample taken at primary tumor resection. Samples were obtained from approximately 76 patients with early-stage, untreated non-small cell lung cancer from the lung TRACERx cohort. Without any cell sorting, TCR sequencing was performed on whole RNA extracted either from tumor and nontumor lung tissue or from cryopreserved PBMC samples. Patients were selected for TCR sequencing only if sufficient RNA was available from at least two tumor regions. V is pruned by 0 bases and J by 7 bases, leaving 5 bases of the junction without a gene match. Measured from the cysteine to the phenylalanine, the CDR3 is 15 residues long. The sequence is cut down to CDR3 DNA, 45 bases in frame from base 1. For CDR1 and CDR2, the germline V gene lists SGHRS and YFSETQ. Libraries were prepared through 5' RACE. Reads for this sample came from a NextSeq 500. In the TCR library protocol, a unique molecular identifier was attached to each TCR cDNA molecule so that PCR and sequencing errors could be corrected. Processing in the source paper ran as follows. TCR identification, UMI-based error correction and CDR3 extraction were performed with Decombinator tools. TCRs above a frequency of 2 per 1,000, corresponding to the top 1% of the tumor frequency distribution, were defined as expanded. Renyi diversity was computed with the R vegan package after each repertoire had been subsampled 100 times to 5,000 TCRs. CDR3 similarity networks were built from amino acid triplet string-kernel similarity, connecting CDR3s with pairwise similarity above 0.82. TCRdb reprocessed the public reads (quality trimming at Q25 with fastp, clone calling with MiXCR) and kept in-frame beta chains. Merged by CDR3 protein, the rows form single entries marked with the most common genes and DNA. TCRdb, not the original authors, processed these V and J calls. Here the sample has tens of thousands of distinct CDR3 sequences; roughly 15% occur a single time. Of the sample, 55% to 65% is held by the ten largest clones.

The chain is assembled from TRBV5-1 and TRBJ1-4, and TRBD1 matches 8 of the central bases. The specimen comprised PBMCs, sampled at surgery. The source of this sequence is a male donor with early-stage non-small cell lung cancer. CDR3 region: CASSLDRGYAEKLFF. The nucleotide sequence is TGCGCCAGCAGCTTGGACAGGGGGTACGCTGAAAAACTGTTTTTT.